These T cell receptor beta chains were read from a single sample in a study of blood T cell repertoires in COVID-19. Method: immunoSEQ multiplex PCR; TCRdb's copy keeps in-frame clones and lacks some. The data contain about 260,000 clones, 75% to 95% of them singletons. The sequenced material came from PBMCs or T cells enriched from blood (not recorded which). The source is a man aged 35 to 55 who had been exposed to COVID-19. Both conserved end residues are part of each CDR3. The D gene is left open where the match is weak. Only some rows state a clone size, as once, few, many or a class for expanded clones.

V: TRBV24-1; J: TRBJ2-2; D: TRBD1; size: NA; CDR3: CATSEETGPTTGELFF; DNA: TGTGCCACCAGTGAGGAGACAGGGCCCACCACCGGGGAGCTGTTTTTT
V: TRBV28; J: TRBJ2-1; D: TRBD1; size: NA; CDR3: CASSFSQGDSSYNEQFF; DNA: TGTGCCAGCAGTTTTTCCCAGGGGGACAGCTCCTACAATGAGCAGTTCTTC
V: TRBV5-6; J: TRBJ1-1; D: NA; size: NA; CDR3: CASGPSGGNTEAFF; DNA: TGTGCCAGCGGGCCATCGGGGGGTAACACTGAAGCTTTCTTT
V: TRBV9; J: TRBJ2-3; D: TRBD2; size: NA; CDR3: CASSVAGTSGSHTQYF; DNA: TGTGCCAGCAGCGTAGCTGGGACTAGCGGGAGCCATACGCAGTATTTT
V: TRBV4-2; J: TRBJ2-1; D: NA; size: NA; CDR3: CASSQDRSSYNEQFF; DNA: TGTGCCAGCAGCCAAGATAGGAGCTCCTACAATGAGCAGTTCTTC
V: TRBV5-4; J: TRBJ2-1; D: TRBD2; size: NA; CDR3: CASSDRREPGDNEQFF; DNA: TGTGCCAGCAGCGATCGGCGGGAGCCGGGGGATAATGAGCAGTTCTTC
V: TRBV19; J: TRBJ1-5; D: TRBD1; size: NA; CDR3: CASRDRDYQPQHF; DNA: TGTGCCAGCCGGGACAGGGATTATCAGCCCCAGCATTTT
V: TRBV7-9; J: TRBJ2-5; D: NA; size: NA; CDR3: CASSDQGLQETQYF; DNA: TGTGCCAGCAGCGACCAGGGTCTTCAAGAGACCCAGTACTTC
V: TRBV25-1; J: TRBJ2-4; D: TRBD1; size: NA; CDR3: CASRDRFKNIQYF; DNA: TGTGCCAGCAGGGACAGGTTCAAAAACATTCAGTACTTC
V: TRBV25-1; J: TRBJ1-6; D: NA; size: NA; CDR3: CASSEFIRGTSPLHF; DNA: TGTGCCAGCAGTGAATTTATCAGGGGAACCTCACCCCTCCACTTT
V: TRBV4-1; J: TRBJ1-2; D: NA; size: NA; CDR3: CASSQDTGGYNYGYTF; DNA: TGCGCCAGCAGCCAAGATACGGGGGGGTATAACTATGGCTACACCTTC
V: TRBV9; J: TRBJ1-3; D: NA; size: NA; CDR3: CASSVGAISGNTIYF; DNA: TGTGCCAGCAGCGTAGGGGCAATCTCTGGAAACACCATATATTTT
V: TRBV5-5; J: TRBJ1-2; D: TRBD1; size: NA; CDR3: CASSLVALGQDGGYTF; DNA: TGTGCCAGCAGCTTGGTAGCTTTGGGACAGGATGGAGGCTACACCTTC
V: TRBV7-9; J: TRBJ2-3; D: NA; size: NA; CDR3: CASNSGKRSTDTQYF; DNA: TGTGCCAGCAACTCAGGGAAAAGGAGCACAGATACGCAGTATTTT
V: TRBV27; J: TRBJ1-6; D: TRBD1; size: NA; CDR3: CASSSSTGFGDSPLHF; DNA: TGTGCCAGCAGTTCCTCGACAGGGTTTGGGGATTCACCCCTCCACTTT
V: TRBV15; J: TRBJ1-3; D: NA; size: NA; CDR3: CATSFGQSSGNTIYF; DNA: TGTGCCACCAGCTTCGGACAGTCTTCCGGAAACACCATATATTTT
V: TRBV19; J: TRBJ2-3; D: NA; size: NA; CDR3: CASSIGGARSTDTQYF; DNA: TGTGCCAGTAGTATTGGGGGGGCTCGAAGCACAGATACGCAGTATTTT
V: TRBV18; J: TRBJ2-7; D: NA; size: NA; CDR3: CASSPSQGYEQYF; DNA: TGTGCCAGCTCACCGTCCCAGGGCTACGAGCAGTACTTC
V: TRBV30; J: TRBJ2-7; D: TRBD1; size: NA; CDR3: CAWIRRTGSYEQYF; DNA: TGTGCCTGGATTAGAAGGACAGGGAGCTACGAGCAGTACTTC
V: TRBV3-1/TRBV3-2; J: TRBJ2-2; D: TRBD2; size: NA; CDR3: CASSQGRLAGALWVCGELFF; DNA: TGTGCCAGCAGCCAAGGCAGACTAGCGGGAGCCCTGTGGGTATGCGGGGAGCTGTTTTTT
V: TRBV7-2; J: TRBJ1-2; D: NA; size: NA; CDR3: CASSLVGNYGYTF; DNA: TGTGCCAGCAGCTTAGTGGGCAACTATGGCTACACCTTC
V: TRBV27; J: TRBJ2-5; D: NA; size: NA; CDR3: CANPAVRVGLTQYF; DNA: TGTGCCAACCCGGCCGTGAGGGTCGGTCTGACCCAGTACTTC
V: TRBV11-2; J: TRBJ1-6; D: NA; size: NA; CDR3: CASSLGAGPSDSPLHF; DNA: TGTGCCAGCAGCTTAGGTGCGGGGCCTTCGGATTCACCCCTCCACTTT
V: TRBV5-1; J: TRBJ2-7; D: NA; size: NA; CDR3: CASSPTEYSYEQYF; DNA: TGCGCCAGCAGCCCGACAGAATACTCCTACGAGCAGTACTTC
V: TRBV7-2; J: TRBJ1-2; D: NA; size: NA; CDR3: CASSMGLRGYTF; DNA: TGTGCCAGCAGCATGGGGCTTCGAGGCTACACCTTC
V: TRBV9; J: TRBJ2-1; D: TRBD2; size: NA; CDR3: CASSVWASGIHGEQFF; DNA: TGTGCCAGCAGCGTATGGGCTAGCGGGATCCACGGTGAGCAGTTCTTC
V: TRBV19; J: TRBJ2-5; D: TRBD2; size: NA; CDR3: CASSLSGRTQETQYF; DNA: TGTGCCAGTAGCCTTAGCGGGAGAACACAAGAGACCCAGTACTTC
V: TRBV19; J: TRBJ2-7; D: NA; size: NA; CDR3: CASSIRGGRSYEQYF; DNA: TGTGCCAGTAGTATAAGGGGGGGTCGCTCCTACGAGCAGTACTTC
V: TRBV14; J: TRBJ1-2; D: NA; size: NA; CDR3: CASSLQGGNGYTF; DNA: TGTGCCAGCAGCCTACAGGGAGGGAATGGCTACACCTTC
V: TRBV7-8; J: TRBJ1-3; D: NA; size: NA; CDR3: CASSLKRRGLYSGNTIYF; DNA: TGTGCCAGCAGCTTAAAAAGACGGGGACTTTACTCTGGAAACACCATATATTTT
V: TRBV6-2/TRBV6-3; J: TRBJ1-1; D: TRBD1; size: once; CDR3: CASSSTTSGTGYTEAFF; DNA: TGTGCCAGCAGTTCGACTACCTCCGGGACAGGTTACACTGAAGCTTTCTTT
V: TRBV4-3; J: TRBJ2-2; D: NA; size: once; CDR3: CASSRLMNTGELFF; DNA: TGCGCCAGCAGTAGACTAATGAACACCGGGGAGCTGTTTTTT
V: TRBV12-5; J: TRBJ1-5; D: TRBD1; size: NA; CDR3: CASGLRTGGKLQPQHF; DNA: TGTGCTAGTGGTTTGAGGACAGGGGGGAAACTTCAGCCCCAGCATTTT
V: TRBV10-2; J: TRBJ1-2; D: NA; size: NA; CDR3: CATAGGGGYGYTF; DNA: TGCGCCACCGCAGGCGGGGGAGGCTATGGCTACACCTTC
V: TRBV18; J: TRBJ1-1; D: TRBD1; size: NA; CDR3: CASSGQAGTEAFF; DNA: TGTGCCAGCTCCGGACAGGCCGGCACTGAAGCTTTCTTT
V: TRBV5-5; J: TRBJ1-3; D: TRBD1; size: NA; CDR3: CASRSTGGFTGNTIYF; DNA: TGTGCCAGCAGGTCGACAGGGGGCTTTACTGGAAACACCATATATTTT
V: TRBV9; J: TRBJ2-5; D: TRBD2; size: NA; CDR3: CASSVGGLGGTQYF; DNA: TGTGCCAGCAGCGTAGGAGGACTAGGTGGGACCCAGTACTTC
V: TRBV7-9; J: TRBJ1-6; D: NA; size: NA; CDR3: CASGAAAYNNSPLHF; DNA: TGTGCCAGCGGGGCGGCTGCCTATAATAATTCACCCCTCCACTTT
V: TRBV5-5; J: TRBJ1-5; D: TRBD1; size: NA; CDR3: CASSPTGQGDQPQHF; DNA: TGTGCCAGCAGCCCGACCGGACAGGGGGATCAGCCCCAGCATTTT
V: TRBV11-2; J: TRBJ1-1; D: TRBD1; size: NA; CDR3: CASSLFPGQGLNTEAFF; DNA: TGTGCCAGCAGCCTATTTCCGGGACAGGGATTGAACACTGAAGCTTTCTTT
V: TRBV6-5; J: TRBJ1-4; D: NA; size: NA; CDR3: CASTRDTWGSEKLFF; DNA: TGTGCCAGCACCCGGGACACTTGGGGCTCGGAAAAACTGTTTTTT
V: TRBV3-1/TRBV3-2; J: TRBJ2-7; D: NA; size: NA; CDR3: CASSQDLPRYEQYF; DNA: TGTGCCAGCAGCCAAGATCTTCCCCGCTACGAGCAGTACTTC
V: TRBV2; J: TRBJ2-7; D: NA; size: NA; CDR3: CASTFKPPYRSTYEQYF; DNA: TGTGCCAGCACCTTCAAACCCCCGTATCGGTCGACTTACGAGCAGTACTTC
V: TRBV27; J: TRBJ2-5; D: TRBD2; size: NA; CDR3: CASSSQAGSQETQYF; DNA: TGTGCCAGCAGCAGCCAAGCGGGGTCGCAAGAGACCCAGTACTTC
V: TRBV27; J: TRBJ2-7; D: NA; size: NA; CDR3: CASSLTAAYEQYF; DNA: TGTGCCAGCAGTTTAACAGCGGCCTACGAGCAGTACTTC
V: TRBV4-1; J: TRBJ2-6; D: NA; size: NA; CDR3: CASSQPDRMGSGANVLTF; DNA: TGCGCCAGCAGCCAACCAGACAGGATGGGCTCTGGGGCCAACGTCCTGACTTTC
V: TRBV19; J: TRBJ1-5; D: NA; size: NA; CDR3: CASSIAGNQPQHF; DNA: TGTGCCAGTAGTATAGCGGGGAATCAGCCCCAGCATTTT
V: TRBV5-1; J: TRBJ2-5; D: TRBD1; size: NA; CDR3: CASSRDRGYQETQYF; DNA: TGCGCCAGCAGCCGGGACAGGGGGTACCAAGAGACCCAGTACTTC
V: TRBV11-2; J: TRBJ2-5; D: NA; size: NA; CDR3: CASSFLAGTRETQYF; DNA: TGTGCCAGCAGCTTCCTTGCCGGGACTCGGGAGACCCAGTACTTC
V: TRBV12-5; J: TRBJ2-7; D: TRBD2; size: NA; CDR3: CASGGTSGVSYEQYF; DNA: TGTGCTAGTGGTGGGACTAGCGGGGTCTCCTACGAGCAGTACTTC
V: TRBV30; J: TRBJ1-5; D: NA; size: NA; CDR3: CAWTGKGVNQPQHF; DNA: TGTGCCTGGACAGGGAAGGGGGTTAATCAGCCCCAGCATTTT
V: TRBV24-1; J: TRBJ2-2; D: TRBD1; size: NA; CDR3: CATSDLQGADTGELFF; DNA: TGTGCCACCAGTGATTTGCAGGGGGCGGACACCGGGGAGCTGTTTTTT
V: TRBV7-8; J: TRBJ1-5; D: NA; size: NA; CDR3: CASSRRVTNQPQHF; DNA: TGTGCCAGCAGCAGGCGGGTTACCAATCAGCCCCAGCATTTT
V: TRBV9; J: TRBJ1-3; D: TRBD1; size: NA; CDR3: CASSVDRGSSSGNTIYF; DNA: TGTGCCAGCAGCGTAGACAGGGGAAGCAGCTCTGGAAACACCATATATTTT
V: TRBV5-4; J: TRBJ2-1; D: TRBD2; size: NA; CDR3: CASSPPSGRFYNEQFF; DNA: TGTGCCAGCAGCCCGCCGAGCGGGAGGTTCTACAATGAGCAGTTCTTC
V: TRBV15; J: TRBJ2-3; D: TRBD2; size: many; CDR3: CATSRDLGTSDPSTDTQYF; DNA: TGTGCCACCAGCAGAGATTTGGGGACTAGCGACCCGAGCACAGATACGCAGTATTTT
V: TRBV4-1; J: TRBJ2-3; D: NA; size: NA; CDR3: CASSQVLVVDTQYF; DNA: TGCGCCAGCAGCCAAGTTTTAGTTGTAGATACGCAGTATTTT
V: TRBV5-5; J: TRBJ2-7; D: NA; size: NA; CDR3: CASSFTSPYEQYF; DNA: TGTGCCAGCAGCTTTACTAGCCCCTACGAGCAGTACTTC
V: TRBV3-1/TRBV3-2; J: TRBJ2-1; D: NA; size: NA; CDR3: CASSQDRDSSYNEQFF; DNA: TGTGCCAGCAGCCAAGATCGCGACAGCTCCTACAATGAGCAGTTCTTC
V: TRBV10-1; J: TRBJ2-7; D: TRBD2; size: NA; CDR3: CAFPGLAGPGATYEQYF; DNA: TGCGCCTTCCCGGGACTAGCGGGACCCGGGGCAACCTACGAGCAGTACTTC